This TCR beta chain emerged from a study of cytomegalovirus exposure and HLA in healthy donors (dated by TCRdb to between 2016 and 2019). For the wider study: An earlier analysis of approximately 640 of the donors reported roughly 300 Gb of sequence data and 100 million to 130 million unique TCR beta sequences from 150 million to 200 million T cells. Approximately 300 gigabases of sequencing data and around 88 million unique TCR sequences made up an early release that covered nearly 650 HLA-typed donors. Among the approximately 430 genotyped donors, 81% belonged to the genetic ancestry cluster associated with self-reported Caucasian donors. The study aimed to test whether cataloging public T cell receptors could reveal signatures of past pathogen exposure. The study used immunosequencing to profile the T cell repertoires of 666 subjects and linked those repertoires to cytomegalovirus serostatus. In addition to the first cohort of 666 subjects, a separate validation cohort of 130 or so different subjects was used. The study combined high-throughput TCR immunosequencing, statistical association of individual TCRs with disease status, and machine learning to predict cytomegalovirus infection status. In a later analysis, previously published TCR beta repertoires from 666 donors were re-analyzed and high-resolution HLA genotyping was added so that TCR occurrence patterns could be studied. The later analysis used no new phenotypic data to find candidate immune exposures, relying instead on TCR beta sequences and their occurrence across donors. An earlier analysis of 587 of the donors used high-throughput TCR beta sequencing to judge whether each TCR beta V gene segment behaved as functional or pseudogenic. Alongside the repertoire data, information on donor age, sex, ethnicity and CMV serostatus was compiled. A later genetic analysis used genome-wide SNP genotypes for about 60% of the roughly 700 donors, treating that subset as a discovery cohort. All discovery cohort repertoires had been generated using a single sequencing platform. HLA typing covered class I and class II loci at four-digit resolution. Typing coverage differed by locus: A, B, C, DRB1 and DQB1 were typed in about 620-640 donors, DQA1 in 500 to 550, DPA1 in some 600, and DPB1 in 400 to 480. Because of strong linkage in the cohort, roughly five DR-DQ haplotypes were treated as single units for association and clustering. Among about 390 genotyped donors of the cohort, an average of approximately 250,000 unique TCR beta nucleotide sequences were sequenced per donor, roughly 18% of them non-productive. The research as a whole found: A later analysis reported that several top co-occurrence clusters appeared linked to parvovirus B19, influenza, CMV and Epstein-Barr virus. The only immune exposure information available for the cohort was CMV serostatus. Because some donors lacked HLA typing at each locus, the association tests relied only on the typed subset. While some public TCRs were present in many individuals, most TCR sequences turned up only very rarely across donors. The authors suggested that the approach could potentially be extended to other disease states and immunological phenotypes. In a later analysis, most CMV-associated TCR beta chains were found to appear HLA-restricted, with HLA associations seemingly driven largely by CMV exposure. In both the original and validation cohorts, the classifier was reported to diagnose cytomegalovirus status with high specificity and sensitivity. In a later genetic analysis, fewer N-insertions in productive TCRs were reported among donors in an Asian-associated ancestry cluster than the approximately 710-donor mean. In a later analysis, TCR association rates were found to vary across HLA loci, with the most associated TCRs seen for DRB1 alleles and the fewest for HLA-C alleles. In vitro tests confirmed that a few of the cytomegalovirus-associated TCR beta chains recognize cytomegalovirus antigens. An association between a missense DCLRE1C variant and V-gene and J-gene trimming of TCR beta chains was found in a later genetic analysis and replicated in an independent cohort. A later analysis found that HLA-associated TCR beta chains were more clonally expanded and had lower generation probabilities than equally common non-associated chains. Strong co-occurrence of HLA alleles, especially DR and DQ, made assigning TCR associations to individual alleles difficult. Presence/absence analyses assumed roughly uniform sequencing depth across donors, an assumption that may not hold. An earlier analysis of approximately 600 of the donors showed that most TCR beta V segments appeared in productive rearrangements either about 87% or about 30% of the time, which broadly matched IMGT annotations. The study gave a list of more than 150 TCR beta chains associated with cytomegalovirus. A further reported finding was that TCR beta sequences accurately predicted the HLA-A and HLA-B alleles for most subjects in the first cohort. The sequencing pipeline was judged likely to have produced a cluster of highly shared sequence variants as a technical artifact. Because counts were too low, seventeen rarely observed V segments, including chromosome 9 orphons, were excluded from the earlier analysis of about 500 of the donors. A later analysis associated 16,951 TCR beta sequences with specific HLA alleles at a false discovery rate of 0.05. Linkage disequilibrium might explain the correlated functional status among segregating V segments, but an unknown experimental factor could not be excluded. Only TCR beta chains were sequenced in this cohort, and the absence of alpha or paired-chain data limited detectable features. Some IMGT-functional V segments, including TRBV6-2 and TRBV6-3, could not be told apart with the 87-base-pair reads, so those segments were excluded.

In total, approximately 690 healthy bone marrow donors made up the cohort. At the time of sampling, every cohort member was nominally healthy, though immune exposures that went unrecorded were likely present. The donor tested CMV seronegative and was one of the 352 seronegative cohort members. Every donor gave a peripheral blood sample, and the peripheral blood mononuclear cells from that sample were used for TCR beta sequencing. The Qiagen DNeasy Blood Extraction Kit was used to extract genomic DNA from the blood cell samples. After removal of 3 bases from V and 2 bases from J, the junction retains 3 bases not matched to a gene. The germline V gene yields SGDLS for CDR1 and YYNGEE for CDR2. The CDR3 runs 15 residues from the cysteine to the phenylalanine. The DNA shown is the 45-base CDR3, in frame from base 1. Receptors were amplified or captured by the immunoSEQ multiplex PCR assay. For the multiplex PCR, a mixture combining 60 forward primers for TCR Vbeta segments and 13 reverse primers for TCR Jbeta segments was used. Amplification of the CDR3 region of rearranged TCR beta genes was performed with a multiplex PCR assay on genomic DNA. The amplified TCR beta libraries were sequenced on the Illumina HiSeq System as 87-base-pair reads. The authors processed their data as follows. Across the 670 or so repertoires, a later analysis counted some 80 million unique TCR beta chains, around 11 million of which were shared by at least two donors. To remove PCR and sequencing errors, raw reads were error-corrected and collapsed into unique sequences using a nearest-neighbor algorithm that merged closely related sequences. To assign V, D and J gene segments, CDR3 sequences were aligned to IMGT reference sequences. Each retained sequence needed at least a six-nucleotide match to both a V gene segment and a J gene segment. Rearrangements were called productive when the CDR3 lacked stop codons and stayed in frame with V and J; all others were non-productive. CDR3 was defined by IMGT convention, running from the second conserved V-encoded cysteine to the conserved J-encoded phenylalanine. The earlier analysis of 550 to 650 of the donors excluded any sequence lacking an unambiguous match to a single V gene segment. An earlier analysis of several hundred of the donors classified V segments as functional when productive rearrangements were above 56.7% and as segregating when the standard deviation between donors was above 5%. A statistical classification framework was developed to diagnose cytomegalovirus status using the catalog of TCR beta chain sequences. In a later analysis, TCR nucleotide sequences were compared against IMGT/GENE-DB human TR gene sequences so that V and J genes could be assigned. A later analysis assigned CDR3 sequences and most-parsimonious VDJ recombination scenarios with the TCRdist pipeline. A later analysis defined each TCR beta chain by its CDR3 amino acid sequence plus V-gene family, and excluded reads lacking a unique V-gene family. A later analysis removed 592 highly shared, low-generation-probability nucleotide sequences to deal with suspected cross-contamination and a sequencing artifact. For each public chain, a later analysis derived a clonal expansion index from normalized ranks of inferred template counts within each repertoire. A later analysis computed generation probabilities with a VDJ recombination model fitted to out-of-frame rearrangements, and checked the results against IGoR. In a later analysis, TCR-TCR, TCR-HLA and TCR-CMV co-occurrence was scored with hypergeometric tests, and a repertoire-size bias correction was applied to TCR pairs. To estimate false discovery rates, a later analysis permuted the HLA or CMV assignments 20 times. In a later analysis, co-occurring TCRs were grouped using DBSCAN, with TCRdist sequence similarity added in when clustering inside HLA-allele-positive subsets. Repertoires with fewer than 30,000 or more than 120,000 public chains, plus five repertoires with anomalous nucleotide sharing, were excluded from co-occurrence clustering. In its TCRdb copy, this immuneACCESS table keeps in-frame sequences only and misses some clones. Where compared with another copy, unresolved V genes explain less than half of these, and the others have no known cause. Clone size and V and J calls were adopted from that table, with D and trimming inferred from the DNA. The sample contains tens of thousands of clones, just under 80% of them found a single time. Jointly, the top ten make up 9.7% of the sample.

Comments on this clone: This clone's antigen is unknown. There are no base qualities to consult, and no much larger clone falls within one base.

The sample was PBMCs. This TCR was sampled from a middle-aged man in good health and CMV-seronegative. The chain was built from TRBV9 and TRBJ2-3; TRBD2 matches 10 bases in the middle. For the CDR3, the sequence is CASSESGRVTDTQYF. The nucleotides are TGTGCCAGCAGCGAGAGCGGGAGGGTCACAGATACGCAGTATTTT.